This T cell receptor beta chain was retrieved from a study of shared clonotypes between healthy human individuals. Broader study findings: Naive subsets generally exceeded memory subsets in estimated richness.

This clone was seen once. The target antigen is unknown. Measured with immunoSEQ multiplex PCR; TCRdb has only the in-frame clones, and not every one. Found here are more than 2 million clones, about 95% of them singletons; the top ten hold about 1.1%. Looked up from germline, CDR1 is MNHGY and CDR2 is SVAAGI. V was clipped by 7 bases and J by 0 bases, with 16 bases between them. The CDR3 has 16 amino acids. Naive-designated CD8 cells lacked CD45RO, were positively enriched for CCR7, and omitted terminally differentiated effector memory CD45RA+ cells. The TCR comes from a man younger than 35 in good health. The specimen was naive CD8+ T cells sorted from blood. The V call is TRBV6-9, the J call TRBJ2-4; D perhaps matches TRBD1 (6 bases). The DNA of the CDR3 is TGTGCCAGCACCGAAATGGGACAACTAGCCAAAAACATTCAGTACTTC. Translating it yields CASTEMGQLAKNIQYF.